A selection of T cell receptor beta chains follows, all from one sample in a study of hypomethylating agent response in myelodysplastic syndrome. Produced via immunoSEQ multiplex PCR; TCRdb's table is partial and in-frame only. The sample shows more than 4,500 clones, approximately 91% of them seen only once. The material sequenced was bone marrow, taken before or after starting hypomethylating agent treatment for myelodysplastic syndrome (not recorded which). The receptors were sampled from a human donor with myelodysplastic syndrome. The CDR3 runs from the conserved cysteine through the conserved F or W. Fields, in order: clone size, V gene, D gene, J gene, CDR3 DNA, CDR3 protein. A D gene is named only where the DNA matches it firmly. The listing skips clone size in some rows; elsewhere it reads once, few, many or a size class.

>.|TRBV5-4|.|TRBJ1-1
TGTGCCAGCAGCTTGGGGGACGGTGAAGCTTTCTTT
CASSLGDGEAFF
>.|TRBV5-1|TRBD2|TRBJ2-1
TGCGCCAGCAGCTTGGACGGGGGGGGGAATGAGCAGTTCTTC
CASSLDGGGNEQFF
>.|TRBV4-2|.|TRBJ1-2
TGTGCCAGCAGCCGACAACAGGACAGTAACTATGGCTACACCTTC
CASSRQQDSNYGYTF
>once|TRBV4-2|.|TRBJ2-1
TGTGCCAGCAGCCAAGATGGCCGGGGAACTGAGCAGTTCTTC
CASSQDGRGTEQFF
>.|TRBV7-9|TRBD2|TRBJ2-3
TGTGCCAGCAGCACTCATAGACTAGCGGGAGTGATCGCGCAGTATTTT
CASSTHRLAGVIAQYF
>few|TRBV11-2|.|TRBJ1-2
TGTGCCAGCAGCTTAGAGACTAACTATGGCTACACCTTC
CASSLETNYGYTF
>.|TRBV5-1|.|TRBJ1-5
TGCGCCAGCAGCCCGGAATACCCGAGTCAGCCCCAGCATTTT
CASSPEYPSQPQHF
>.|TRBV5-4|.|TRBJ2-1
TGTGCCAGCAGCGGGTGGAATGAGCAGTTCTTC
CASSGWNEQFF
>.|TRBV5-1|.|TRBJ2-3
TGCGCCAGCAGCTTAGGAGGGGATACGCAGTATTTT
CASSLGGDTQYF
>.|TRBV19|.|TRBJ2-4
TGTGCCAGTAGCAAGGACATTCTAGCCAAAAACATTCAGTACTTC
CASSKDILAKNIQYF
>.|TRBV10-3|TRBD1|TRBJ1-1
TGTGCCATCAGTGAGACTCGACAGGGGGAAGCTTTCTTT
CAISETRQGEAFF
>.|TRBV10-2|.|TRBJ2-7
TGCGCCACCGCCGGGTTCGCGGAGCGTTCCTACGAGCAGTACTTC
CATAGFAERSYEQYF
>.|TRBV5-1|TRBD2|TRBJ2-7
TGCGCCAGCAGCTTGGCCGGGACTAACGCCTACGAGCAGTACTTC
CASSLAGTNAYEQYF
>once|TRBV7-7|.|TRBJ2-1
TGTGCCAGCAGCTTAAGTCGGGGCCGTAGCCCCTACAATGAGCAGTTCTTC
CASSLSRGRSPYNEQFF
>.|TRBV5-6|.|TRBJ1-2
TGTGCCAGCAGCTTGGGAGGCCAGAACTATGGCTACACCTTC
CASSLGGQNYGYTF
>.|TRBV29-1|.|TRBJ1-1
TGCAGCGTTGAATTGTTTTACGGAAGGGGGGGCACTGAAGCTTTCTTT
CSVELFYGRGGTEAFF
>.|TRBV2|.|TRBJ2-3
TGTGCCAGCAGAGTTGTACAGGGTAAGGGGATTGGAGATACGCAGTATTTT
CASRVVQGKGIGDTQYF
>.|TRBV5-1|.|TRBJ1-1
TGCGCCAGCAGCTTGGAGGGAGGGAACACTGAAGCTTTCTTT
CASSLEGGNTEAFF
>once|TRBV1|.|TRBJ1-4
TGCACCAGCAGCAACAGGAAACGGCAGATTGAAAAACTGTTTTTT
CTSSNRKRQIEKLFF
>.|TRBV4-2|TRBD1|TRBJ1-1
TGTGCCAGCAGCCAATCCGGGACAGGGTCAGCTTTCTTT
CASSQSGTGSAFF
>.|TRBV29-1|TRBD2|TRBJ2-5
TGCAGCGTTGATCTTAGCGGGTTGCAAGAGACCCAGTACTTC
CSVDLSGLQETQYF
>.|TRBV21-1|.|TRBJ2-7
TGTGCCCGTCCCCCTCAGGGGGCGATCTCCTACGAGCAGTACTTC
CARPPQGAISYEQYF
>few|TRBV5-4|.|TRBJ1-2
TGTGCCAGCACCACCTGGGTAATCAGTAATGGCTACACCTTC
CASTTWVISNGYTF
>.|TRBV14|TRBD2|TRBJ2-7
TGTGCCAGCAGTCTAGCGGGAGCAGGCGAGCAGTACTTC
CASSLAGAGEQYF
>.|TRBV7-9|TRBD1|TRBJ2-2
TGTGCCAGCAGCCTTTTCACAGGGGCGGCATCCGGGGAGCTGTTTTTT
CASSLFTGAASGELFF
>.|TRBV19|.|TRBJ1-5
TGTGCCAGTAGTATAGCAGGGCAGCCCCAGCATTTT
CASSIAGQPQHF
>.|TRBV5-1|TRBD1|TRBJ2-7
TGCGCCAGCAGCCCGGGACAGGGCCGACCGATTCCCTACGAGCAGTACTTC
CASSPGQGRPIPYEQYF
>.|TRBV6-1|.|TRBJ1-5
TGTGCCAGCAGTGAACTTACCGGGCAGCCCCAGCATTTT
CASSELTGQPQHF
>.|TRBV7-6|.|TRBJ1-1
TGTGCCAGCAGCTTAAAACAGAACACTGAAGCTTTCTTT
CASSLKQNTEAFF
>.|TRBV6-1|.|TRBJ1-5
TGTGCCAGCAGTGAGTGGGTGGGGAGCAATCAGCCCCAGCATTTT
CASSEWVGSNQPQHF
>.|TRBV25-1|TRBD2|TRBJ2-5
TGTGCCAGCAGTGACGTTAGACTAGCGGGGCGAGAGACCCAGTACTTC
CASSDVRLAGRETQYF
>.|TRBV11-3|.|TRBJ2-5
TGTGCCAGCAGCTTAGGGACCGGGGGGACCCAGTACTTC
CASSLGTGGTQYF
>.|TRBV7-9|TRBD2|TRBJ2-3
TGTGCCAGCAGCTTTCCACGACTAGCGGGAACAGATACGCAGTATTTT
CASSFPRLAGTDTQYF
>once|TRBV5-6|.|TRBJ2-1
TGTGCCAGCAGCTTGGGTGGAAGTCCCTACAATGAGCAGTTCTTC
CASSLGGSPYNEQFF
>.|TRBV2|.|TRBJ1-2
TGTGCCAGCAGTGAAACCCTTATGAGGGGCTACACCTTC
CASSETLMRGYTF
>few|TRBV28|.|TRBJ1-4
TGTGCCAGCAGTCAAACGGCTCAAAAACTGTTTTTT
CASSQTAQKLFF
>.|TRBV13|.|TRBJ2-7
TGTGCCAGCAGCTTGGGAGGTCACCAATACGAGCAGTACTTC
CASSLGGHQYEQYF
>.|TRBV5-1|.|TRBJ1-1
TGCGCCAGTAAATCGACGATAGGGGGCACTGAAGCTTTCTTT
CASKSTIGGTEAFF
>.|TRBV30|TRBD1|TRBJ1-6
TGTGCCTGGAGTGTACGGGACAGGGCGAATTCACCCCTCCACTTT
CAWSVRDRANSPLHF
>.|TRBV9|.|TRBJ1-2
TGTGCCAGCAGCGTATCCGGTCATTATGGCTACACCTTC
CASSVSGHYGYTF
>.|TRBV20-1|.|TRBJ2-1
TGCAGTGCTAGAATCGGCAATGAGCAGTTCTTC
CSARIGNEQFF
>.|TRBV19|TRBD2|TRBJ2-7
TGTGCCAGTAGTATAGCGGGGGGAGCGGGTCGCGAGCAGTACTTC
CASSIAGGAGREQYF
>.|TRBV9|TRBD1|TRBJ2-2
TGTGCCAGCAGCCCCTTCCTGGGGGACAGGGGGACCGGGGAGCTGTTTTTT
CASSPFLGDRGTGELFF
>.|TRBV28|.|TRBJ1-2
TGTGCCAGCAGTTCTAAAACGGCGGGGAATTGGAGAGGCTACACCTTC
CASSSKTAGNWRGYTF
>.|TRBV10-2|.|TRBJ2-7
TGCGCCAGCAGTGAGTGGAGCACCACCTCCTACGAGCAGTACTTC
CASSEWSTTSYEQYF
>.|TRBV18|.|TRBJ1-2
TGTGCCAGCTCACCGGGCGGAAGAAGGGACTCCGGGGGTTATGGCTACACCTTC
CASSPGGRRDSGGYGYTF
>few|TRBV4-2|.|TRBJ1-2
TGTGCCAGCAGCCAAGCTCAAGGGGTCAGGGCGGACTATGGCTACACCTTC
CASSQAQGVRADYGYTF
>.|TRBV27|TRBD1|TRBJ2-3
TGTGCCAGCAGTTTATCCAACACAGGGGCCGGGACAGATACGCAGTATTTT
CASSLSNTGAGTDTQYF
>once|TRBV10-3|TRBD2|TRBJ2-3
TGTGCCATCAGTGGACTAGCGGGAGTTACAGATACGCAGTATTTT
CAISGLAGVTDTQYF
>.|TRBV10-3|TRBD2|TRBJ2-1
TGTGCCATCAGGAGGACTAGCGGAGAGCTAAATGAGCAGTTCTTC
CAIRRTSGELNEQFF
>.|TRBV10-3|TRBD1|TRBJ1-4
TGTGCCATCACTCGGACAGGGCGTAATGAAAAACTGTTTTTT
CAITRTGRNEKLFF
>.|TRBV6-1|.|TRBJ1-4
TGTGCCAGCAGTGAGGTCCTGACTGAAAAACTGTTTTTT
CASSEVLTEKLFF
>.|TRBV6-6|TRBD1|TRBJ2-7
TGTGCCAGCAGTTACTCGTGGACAGGGGGAGGCGAGCAGTACTTC
CASSYSWTGGGEQYF
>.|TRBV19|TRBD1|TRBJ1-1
TGTGCCAGTAAACCCCGGGACAGGGGGATTCAAACTGAAGCTTTCTTT
CASKPRDRGIQTEAFF
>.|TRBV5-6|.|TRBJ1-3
TGTGCCAGCAGCTTGGGACGCATTGGAAACACCATATATTTT
CASSLGRIGNTIYF